The sequence of this T cell receptor (beta chain) was determined in a study of T-cell memory formation after mild COVID-19. Study-level points and caveats: SARS-CoV-2 specificity was not confirmed for second-wave clones peaking on day 37. Pre-infection memory carried some responding clones, suggesting that cross-reactive memory joined.

V lost 5 bases and J lost 3, with 11 bases in between. The CDR3 runs 13 residues. Germline CDR1 and CDR2: SEHNR and FQNEAQ (reference sequence). In the case of this clonotype: As yet, its antigen is unknown.

5'RACE, which relied on constant-segment primers, yielded TCR alpha and TCR beta cDNA libraries carrying sample barcodes and UMIs. TCRdb independently ran MiXCR on the 5' RACE reads; one entry per CDR3 protein. The sample carries 120,000 or so distinct CDR3 sequences, about 16% recorded once. Specimen: PBMCs or a T cell subset sorted from them (not recorded which). The receptor's source is an adult woman who had mild COVID-19 (a few samples of this study predate the infection). Cell type and time point are not known. This chain uses TRBV7-9 with TRBJ2-7, with no clear D. In DNA, the CDR3 is TGTGCCAGCAGCACGGACCCCTACTACGAGCAGTACTTC. Translated: CASSTDPYYEQYF.